This TCR beta chain was sequenced in a study of T cells in Graves' hyperthyroidism and ophthalmopathy. In this sample, this clonotype turned up many times. Researchers amplified the TCR beta CDR3 regions from RNA transcripts. The primer set for the first-round RT-PCR of the TCR CDR3 was HTBI. TCRdb processed the multiplex PCR reads anew with MiXCR; each CDR3 protein has one entry. The sample lists 600,000 to 700,000 distinct CDR3 sequences; just under 45% were seen once. Looked up from germline, CDR1 is WNHNN and CDR2 is SYGVQD (reference sequence). This CDR3 spans 14 amino acids. V trimming: 6 bases; J trimming: 5 bases; junction bases outside the gene matches: 8.

The clonotype comes from an adult man with Graves' disease, either hyperthyroidism or ophthalmopathy (not recorded which). The sequencing input was peripheral blood or thyroid tissue (not recorded which). V is TRBV10-1 and J is TRBJ2-7; 9 nucleotides match TRBD2. The CDR3 here is CASSGLAGRNEQYF. CDR3 bases: TGCGCCAGCAGCGGCCTAGCGGGGCGAAACGAGCAGTACTTC.